Listed below are T cell receptor beta chains from one sample, sequenced in a study of long-term antiretroviral therapy in people with HIV. Data came from immunoSEQ multiplex PCR; TCRdb stores just in-frame clones and leaves some out. The sample holds around 35,000 clones, approximately 97% seen once. The sequencing used unsorted PBMCs, collected 6.9 years after starting antiretroviral therapy. The receptors were gathered from a man younger than 45 with HIV. The CDR3 runs from the conserved cysteine through the conserved F or W. A D gene is named only where the DNA matches it firmly. Size values are once, few and many counts, or a class for expanded clones, and some rows have none.

d_call: NA; j_call: TRBJ2-2; clone_size: once; v_call: TRBV19; cdr3_nt: TGTGCCAGTACCGACTCCGGGAGTGTCACCGGGGAGCTGTTTTTT; cdr3_aa: CASTDSGSVTGELFF
d_call: NA; j_call: TRBJ2-3; clone_size: NA; v_call: TRBV14; cdr3_nt: TGTGCCAGCAGCCCTCTAGCGTCGGGTAGGACAGATACGCAGTATTTT; cdr3_aa: CASSPLASGRTDTQYF
d_call: NA; j_call: TRBJ2-4; clone_size: NA; v_call: TRBV20-1; cdr3_nt: TGCAGTGTCGGGACCGAAAACATTCAGTACTTC; cdr3_aa: CSVGTENIQYF
d_call: NA; j_call: TRBJ1-1; clone_size: NA; v_call: TRBV29-1; cdr3_nt: TGCAGCGTTGAAAACAGGATCGACACTGAAGCTTTCTTT; cdr3_aa: CSVENRIDTEAFF
d_call: NA; j_call: TRBJ2-5; clone_size: NA; v_call: TRBV2; cdr3_nt: TGTGCCAGCGTATCGGACACCGAAGAGACCCAGTACTTC; cdr3_aa: CASVSDTEETQYF
d_call: NA; j_call: TRBJ1-5; clone_size: NA; v_call: TRBV15; cdr3_nt: TGTGCCACCAGCCCGCGAGGCAGGGTGGAATATAGCAATCAGCCCCAGCATTTT; cdr3_aa: CATSPRGRVEYSNQPQHF
d_call: TRBD2; j_call: TRBJ2-7; clone_size: NA; v_call: TRBV4-3; cdr3_nt: TGCGCCAGCAGCCTGCCCCGGGTAGCGGGGGCCTACGAGCAGTACTTC; cdr3_aa: CASSLPRVAGAYEQYF
d_call: NA; j_call: TRBJ1-3; clone_size: NA; v_call: TRBV9; cdr3_nt: TGTGCCAGCAGCGTAGCTACTGGGTCCCTAAACACCATATATTTT; cdr3_aa: CASSVATGSLNTIYF
d_call: NA; j_call: TRBJ1-1; clone_size: NA; v_call: TRBV6-1; cdr3_nt: TGTGCCAGCAGTTGGGCCGAGAACACTGAAGCTTTCTTT; cdr3_aa: CASSWAENTEAFF
d_call: TRBD1; j_call: TRBJ2-7; clone_size: NA; v_call: TRBV5-6; cdr3_nt: TGTGCCAGCAGCCGGACAGGGCGCGAGCAGTACTTC; cdr3_aa: CASSRTGREQYF
d_call: TRBD2; j_call: TRBJ2-1; clone_size: NA; v_call: TRBV4-3; cdr3_nt: TGCGCGACTAGGCAGCGGGATAGCTCCTACAATGAGCAGTTCTTC; cdr3_aa: CATRQRDSSYNEQFF
d_call: NA; j_call: TRBJ2-1; clone_size: NA; v_call: TRBV2; cdr3_nt: TGTGCCAGCAGTGATTCCGGTAGGAATGAGCAGTTCTTC; cdr3_aa: CASSDSGRNEQFF
d_call: NA; j_call: TRBJ1-1; clone_size: NA; v_call: TRBV9; cdr3_nt: TGTGCCAGCAGCGTAGCGCAGAACACTGAAGCTTTCTTT; cdr3_aa: CASSVAQNTEAFF
d_call: TRBD1; j_call: TRBJ2-1; clone_size: once; v_call: TRBV15; cdr3_nt: TGTGCCACCCGGCCCTGGACAGGGGTGGAGGTTGAGCAGTTCTTC; cdr3_aa: CATRPWTGVEVEQFF
d_call: NA; j_call: TRBJ2-7; clone_size: NA; v_call: TRBV6-6; cdr3_nt: TGTGCCAGCAGTTTCGGGGGCCCATCCTACGAGCAGTACTTC; cdr3_aa: CASSFGGPSYEQYF
d_call: NA; j_call: TRBJ1-2; clone_size: NA; v_call: TRBV6-5; cdr3_nt: TGTGCCAGCAGTGACATAACAGGGTATCGTGGCTACACCTTC; cdr3_aa: CASSDITGYRGYTF
d_call: NA; j_call: TRBJ2-1; clone_size: NA; v_call: TRBV30; cdr3_nt: TGTGCCTGGAGTGTCTGGACATCCTCCTACAATGAGCAGTTCTTC; cdr3_aa: CAWSVWTSSYNEQFF
d_call: TRBD1; j_call: TRBJ1-6; clone_size: once; v_call: TRBV27; cdr3_nt: TGTGCCAGCAGTCTCGGACAGGTTTTTACTTCACCCCTCCACTTT; cdr3_aa: CASSLGQVFTSPLHF
d_call: NA; j_call: TRBJ2-1; clone_size: NA; v_call: TRBV5-6; cdr3_nt: TGTGCCAGCAGCAAGGTGGAGACTAGCAATGAGCAGTTCTTC; cdr3_aa: CASSKVETSNEQFF
d_call: NA; j_call: TRBJ2-7; clone_size: NA; v_call: TRBV10-3; cdr3_nt: TGTGCCATCAGTGGGCTCTACGAGCAGTACTTC; cdr3_aa: CAISGLYEQYF
d_call: NA; j_call: TRBJ2-2; clone_size: NA; v_call: TRBV6-5; cdr3_nt: TGTGCCAGCAGAGTCCTCTTGGGGGCCGGGGAGCTGTTTTTT; cdr3_aa: CASRVLLGAGELFF
d_call: TRBD2; j_call: TRBJ2-1; clone_size: NA; v_call: TRBV7-2; cdr3_nt: TGTGCCAGCAGCTCCGGGACTAGTTTTTACAATGAGCAGTTCTTC; cdr3_aa: CASSSGTSFYNEQFF
d_call: NA; j_call: TRBJ1-3; clone_size: few; v_call: TRBV18; cdr3_nt: TGTGCCAATAGGGAAGTCTCTGGAAACACCATATATTTT; cdr3_aa: CANREVSGNTIYF
d_call: NA; j_call: TRBJ2-1; clone_size: NA; v_call: TRBV7-9; cdr3_nt: TGTGCCAGCACCTCGAGGAGGGGAAACAATGAGCAGTTCTTC; cdr3_aa: CASTSRRGNNEQFF
d_call: TRBD1; j_call: TRBJ1-5; clone_size: NA; v_call: TRBV18; cdr3_nt: TGTGCCAGCTCACCGAATGGACAGGGAGGCCAGCCCCAGCATTTT; cdr3_aa: CASSPNGQGGQPQHF
d_call: NA; j_call: TRBJ2-2; clone_size: NA; v_call: TRBV25-1; cdr3_nt: TGTGCCAGCAGTGAAGCGAACACCGGGGAGCTGTTTTTT; cdr3_aa: CASSEANTGELFF
d_call: NA; j_call: TRBJ1-2; clone_size: NA; v_call: TRBV28; cdr3_nt: TGTGCCAGCAGTAGGGTAAACTATGGCTACACCTTC; cdr3_aa: CASSRVNYGYTF
d_call: NA; j_call: TRBJ1-2; clone_size: once; v_call: TRBV5-4; cdr3_nt: TGTGCCAGCAGCTTGGTCGCGGGCCCTAACTATGGCTACACCTTC; cdr3_aa: CASSLVAGPNYGYTF
d_call: TRBD1; j_call: TRBJ1-4; clone_size: NA; v_call: TRBV14; cdr3_nt: TGTGCCAGCAGCCAAGGGGACAGGGGGACTAATGAAAAACTGTTTTTT; cdr3_aa: CASSQGDRGTNEKLFF
d_call: NA; j_call: TRBJ2-7; clone_size: NA; v_call: TRBV30; cdr3_nt: TGTGCCTGGGACAGCGGCCCTTTGTCATCCGAGCAGTACTTC; cdr3_aa: CAWDSGPLSSEQYF
d_call: NA; j_call: TRBJ2-3; clone_size: NA; v_call: TRBV13; cdr3_nt: TGTGCCAGCAGCGCGGAAGGGGATACGCAGTATTTT; cdr3_aa: CASSAEGDTQYF
d_call: NA; j_call: TRBJ2-5; clone_size: NA; v_call: TRBV7-3; cdr3_nt: TGTGCCATCATATATTGGCAGGCAAAAGAGACCCAGTACTTC; cdr3_aa: CAIIYWQAKETQYF
d_call: NA; j_call: TRBJ2-7; clone_size: NA; v_call: TRBV6-1; cdr3_nt: TGTGCCAGCAGTGTGGGCAGCCTTGGGAACGAGCAGTACTTC; cdr3_aa: CASSVGSLGNEQYF
d_call: TRBD1; j_call: TRBJ1-1; clone_size: NA; v_call: TRBV5-1; cdr3_nt: TGCGCCAGCAGCTCGACAGGGACGAACACTGAAGCTTTCTTT; cdr3_aa: CASSSTGTNTEAFF
d_call: NA; j_call: TRBJ1-4; clone_size: NA; v_call: TRBV7-9; cdr3_nt: TGTGCCAGCAGCTTGGCCAGTGGTAGTGAAAAACTGTTTTTT; cdr3_aa: CASSLASGSEKLFF
d_call: NA; j_call: TRBJ2-2; clone_size: NA; v_call: TRBV6-5; cdr3_nt: TGTGCCAGCAGTTATGGAGATCGAGACACCGGGGAGCTGTTTTTT; cdr3_aa: CASSYGDRDTGELFF